The present T cell receptor (beta chain) was sequenced within a study of blood T cells in healthy people across ages. Using a J-beta primer mix together with a sample-barcoded 5' primer, a second PCR was run for roughly 7 to 11 cycles. The template-switch adaptor was a 5' adaptor with 12 random nucleotides. It tagged each cDNA molecule. All samples gave at least 2.5 million CDR3-containing paired-end reads. TCRdb used MiXCR to reprocess the 5' RACE reads, holding one entry per CDR3 protein. There are about a million distinct CDR3 sequences in the sample; roughly 51% occur only once, and 20% to 25% lies in the top ten. Investigators took 8 to 10 milliliters of peripheral blood from every donor. Each sample yielded at least 6 million isolated PBMCs. The V and J ends lost 7 bases and 10 bases, in that order; junction bases with no gene match: 7. CDR1 and CDR2 from the germline V gene are MDHEN and SYDVKM. The length of the CDR3 is 13 residues.

The sample consisted of blood. The receptor was derived from an older woman in good health. The gene calls are TRBV28 and TRBJ2-1, with 10 positions matching TRBD1. CDR3 bases: TGTGCCAGCAACCGGGACAGGGGAGACGAGCAGTTCTTC. It encodes CASNRDRGDEQFF.